The TCR beta chain under discussion was sequenced for a study of T cells after yellow fever vaccination. In the case of this clonotype: What it recognizes is unknown.

Each CDR3 protein is one row after TCRdb ran MiXCR on the 5' RACE reads. The data contain about 320,000 distinct CDR3 sequences, around 10% of them seen just once; the ten biggest clones take up approximately 3%. CDR1 and CDR2 from the germline V gene are MNHEY and SMNVEV (reference sequence). V lost 5 bases to trimming and J lost 5 bases; unmatched junction nucleotides: 22. CDR3 length: 20 amino acids. Points from the study as a whole: Post-booster samples contained most primary-vaccination clones (roughly 96% CD4, 88% CD8).

The receptor was derived from a man aged 18 to 30 who received the YFV17D yellow fever vaccine. This sample comprised CD4+ T cells sorted from PBMCs, obtained 45 days after the yellow fever booster vaccination. The gene calls are TRBV27 and TRBJ1-2, with TRBD1 matching 11 bases. CDR3 bases: TGTGCCAGCAGTGGTGGGAGCCGAGGGACAGGGGGTCTCCTTTGGTATGGCTACACCTTC. Translating it yields CASSGGSRGTGGLLWYGYTF.